What follows are 30 T cell receptor beta chains derived from one specimen sequenced in a study of glioma-infiltrating T cells. The iRepertoire nested amplicon-rescue multiplex PCR amplified TCR alpha and beta CDR3s from RNA. TCRdb passed the multiplex PCR reads through MiXCR, listing each CDR3 protein once. The sample holds about 20,000 distinct CDR3 sequences, around 23% seen once. Input material: glioma tissue, nonneoplastic brain tissue, or PBMCs (not recorded which). Source of these receptors: a human donor with low-grade glioma or glioblastoma, undergoing nonglioma brain surgery, or in good health (not recorded which).

This clonotype was observed many times. The chain is built from TRBV5-1 and TRBJ1-1, with D unresolved. The CDR3 covers 14 residues. The V gene lost 1 base and the J gene lost 1 base, with 8 bases spanning the gap. Germline V gene sequence: CDR1 SGHRS, CDR2 YFSETQ. DNA for the CDR3: TGCGCCAGCAGCTTGTTGCTGGAGAACACTGAAGCTTTCTTT. Residues: CASSLLLENTEAFF.

This clonotype was detected ten times or more. The chain recombines TRBV7-9 with TRBJ2-3; D not certain. The CDR3 contains 11 residues. V lost 5 bases and J 3 bases, leaving 3 bases between the germline ends. In germline, CDR1 is SEHNR, CDR2 FQNEAQ (reference sequence). This chain's CDR3 is CASSLTDTQYF. The CDR3 region has the DNA TGTGCCAGCAGCCTAACAGATACGCAGTATTTT.

On this clonotype: This may come from a read error, since a much larger clone is one base off. The chain links TRBV4-1 to TRBJ2-3, with 10 bases that match TRBD2. This CDR3 contains 16 residues. The germline V gene encodes CDR1 MGHRA and CDR2 YSYEKL. CDR3 DNA sequence: TGCGCCAGCAGCCCTCTAGCGGGGGCCCTCACAGATACGGAGTATTTT. It encodes CASSPLAGALTDTEYF.

This clonotype was detected a few times. The rearrangement joins TRBV7-2 to TRBJ1-3, with no clear D. The V end was cut by 6 bases, the J end by 4 bases, with 4 bases between. This CDR3 is built from 11 residues. The germline V gene has CDR1 SGHTA and CDR2 FQGNSA. The CDR3 DNA is TGTGCCAGCAGTAACGGAAACACCATATATTTT. It encodes CASSNGNTIYF. Based on the CDR3 plus reference TRBV7-2 and TRBJ1-3, the full variable domain is GAGVSQSPSNKVTEKGKDVELRCDPISGHTALYWYRQSLGQGLEFLIYFQGNSAPDKSGLPSDRFSAERTGGSVSTLTIQRTQQEDSAVYLCASSNGNTIYFGEGSWLTVV.

The chain is built from TRBV2 and TRBJ1-5; no reliable D call. The CDR3 has 14 residues. Per germline, CDR1 SNHLY and CDR2 FYNNEI. The V end was cut by 5 bases, the J end by 6 bases, with 14 bases between. Here the CDR3 reads CASSREGRGQPQHF. The CDR3 DNA follows: TGTGCCAGCAGTCGGGAAGGGCGGGGTCAGCCCCAGCATTTT.

This clonotype appeared many times. This rearrangement joins TRBV3-1 to TRBJ1-2; 7 bases match TRBD1. V lost 4 bases, J lost 8 bases, and 13 bases stayed unmatched. Germline V gives CDR1 LGHDT, CDR2 YNNKEL (reference sequence). The CDR3 runs to 15 residues. The CDR3 spells CASSPNRGYDRGYTF. In DNA form, the CDR3 reads TGTGCCAGCAGCCCCAACAGGGGATATGATAGAGGCTACACCTTC.

This chain connects TRBV5-1 to TRBJ2-1; 7 bases line up with TRBD2. The germline gives CDR1 SGHRS, CDR2 YFSETQ. The CDR3 has 15 residues. V was clipped by 5 bases and J by 7 bases; unmatched bases: 12. The CDR3 DNA is TGCGCCAGCAGGGAAGGGACTACTCATCTTAATGAGCAGTTCTTC. It codes for CASREGTTHLNEQFF.

V and J are TRBV7-9 and TRBJ2-3; 13 nucleotides match TRBD2. The CDR3 spans 17 residues. V lost 8 bases and J lost 4; bases outside the gene matches: 12. Germline CDR1 and CDR2: SEHNR and FQNEAQ (reference sequence). The CDR3 reads CASGFSGLAGDADTQYF. The CDR3 DNA reads TGTGCCAGCGGTTTTTCCGGACTAGCGGGGGATGCAGATACGCAGTATTTT.

This clonotype was found many times. This chain uses TRBV20-1 with TRBJ2-1; D is unresolved. This CDR3 spans 13 amino acids. Trimming shortened V by 0 bases and J by 8 bases, and 11 bases separated the two germline ends. CDR1 DFQATT and CDR2 SNEGSKA come from the germline V gene (reference sequence). In DNA form, the CDR3 reads TGCAGTGCTAGAGAGGGTAGCAGCTATGAGCAGTTCTTC. Amino acid sequence: CSAREGSSYEQFF.

At least ten counts were recorded for this clonotype. CDR3 sequence: CASSRDGGTEAFF. The CDR3, as DNA: TGTGCCAGCAGCAGGGACGGGGGCACTGAAGCTTTCTTT. The chain combines TRBV7-6 with TRBJ1-1; perhaps TRBD1 as D (5 bases). The CDR3 has 13 amino acids. Looked up from germline, CDR1 is SGHVS and CDR2 is FNYEAQ. Trimming left V 5 bases short and J 4 bases short, with 11 bases between.

This clonotype was observed many times. V is TRBV19 and J is TRBJ2-3; D unresolved. V lost 9 bases and J 2 bases, leaving 0 bases between the germline ends. This CDR3 has 9 amino acids. Germline V gene data show CDR1 as LNHDA and CDR2 as SQIVND (reference sequence). CDR3 bases: TGTGCCAGCACAGATACGCAGTATTTT. It specifies CASTDTQYF.

This clonotype is classed as medium-sized. V gene TRBV6-2 or TRBV6-3 combines with J gene TRBJ1-5; D uncertain. Germline loops: CDR1 MNHEY, CDR2 SVGEGT. With 0 bases removed from V and 4 bases from J, the gap between germline ends came to 7 bases. The CDR3 totals 14 residues. The CDR3 reads CASSYSSANQPQHF. Here the CDR3 DNA reads TGTGCCAGCAGTTACTCGTCAGCTAATCAGCCCCAGCATTTT.

This clonotype was counted a few times. The genes are TRBV5-1 and TRBJ2-1, with 9 bases matching TRBD1. Germline V CDR1 and CDR2: SGHRS, YFSETQ. This CDR3 is built from 15 residues. V gave up 2 bases and J gave up 7 bases; unmatched junction bases: 7. Written as DNA, the CDR3 is TGCGCCAGCAGCTTTATATTGACAGGGGGTAATGAGCAGTTCTTC. This gives the protein CASSFILTGGNEQFF.

There are many counts of this clonotype. This chain joins TRBV6-1 and TRBJ2-7; 11 positions agree with TRBD1. V dropped 5 bases and J dropped 6; count of bases not matched to a gene: 9. The CDR3 is 15 residues long. CDR1 MNHNS and CDR2 SASEGT come from the germline V gene. The CDR3 loop reads CASSYSGQGAREQYF. DNA of the CDR3: TGTGCCAGCAGTTATTCCGGACAGGGGGCGCGCGAGCAGTACTTC.

By sample share, this clonotype is medium-sized. The rearrangement uses TRBV6-1 and TRBJ1-5, with 8 bases that match TRBD1. CDR1 is MNHNS and CDR2 is SASEGT in the germline V gene. The CDR3 has 15 residues. With V trimmed by 4 bases and J by 0 bases, 2 bases remained unmatched. The CDR3 loop is CASSGTGTSNQPQHF. In DNA, the CDR3 is TGTGCCAGCAGTGGGACAGGGACTAGCAATCAGCCCCAGCATTTT.

This clonotype was seen ten or more times. V gene TRBV3-1 combines with J gene TRBJ1-1, with D hard to call. Germline V gene lookup returns CDR1 LGHDT and CDR2 YNNKEL (reference sequence). V was shortened by 3 bases and J by 6 bases, with 5 bases between the two germline ends. The CDR3 extends over 11 amino acids. In DNA form, the CDR3 reads TGTGCCAGCAGCCACAGCGCTGAAGCTTTCTTT. Its protein is CASSHSAEAFF.

The chain couples TRBV2 to TRBJ2-3; 9 bases align to TRBD2. V trimming: 5 bases; J trimming: 3 bases; junction bases outside the gene matches: 6. The germline V gene encodes CDR1 SNHLY and CDR2 FYNNEI. The CDR3 spans 15 residues. CDR3 bases: TGTGCCAGCAGTCTAGCGGGGACAAATACAGATACGCAGTATTTT. Amino acid sequence: CASSLAGTNTDTQYF.

The chain combines TRBV5-1 with TRBJ1-1; TRBD1 might be the D (5 bases). There are 14 residues in the CDR3. Per the germline V gene, CDR1 is SGHRS and CDR2 is YFSETQ. V lost 2 bases, J lost 1 base, and 9 bases lay in between. The CDR3 loop is CASSFWGENTEAFF. For the CDR3, the DNA is TGCGCCAGCAGCTTTTGGGGGGAGAACACTGAAGCTTTCTTT.

There are many counts of this clonotype. CDR3 bases: TGTGCCAGCAGATCTTACCGGACAGGGTTCACAGATACGCAGTATTTT. This codes for CASRSYRTGFTDTQYF. The chain couples TRBV27 to TRBJ2-3; 8 bases agree with TRBD1. The CDR3 is made up of 16 amino acids. Germline CDR1 and CDR2: MNHEY and SMNVEV (reference sequence). V lost 6 bases to trimming and J lost 2 bases; unmatched junction nucleotides: 10.

This clonotype occurred many times. The chain is built from TRBV2 and TRBJ1-3, with 7 bases fitting TRBD1. Germline V gene sequence: CDR1 SNHLY, CDR2 FYNNEI. This CDR3 spans 13 amino acids. The ends lost 5 bases at V and 4 bases at J; junction bases unmatched: 2. CDR3 region: CASSIQGGNTIYF. For the CDR3, the DNA is TGTGCCAGCAGTATACAGGGGGGAAACACCATATATTTT.

This clonotype was seen at least ten times. The chain carries TRBV20-1 and TRBJ1-5, with 7 bases aligning to TRBD1. Germline loops: CDR1 DFQATT, CDR2 SNEGSKA (reference sequence). Trimming took 6 bases from V and 4 from J; bases not matched to a gene: 9. CDR3 length: 14 amino acids. CDR3 sequence (DNA): TGCAGTGCCCGACAGGGTTTCGAAAATCAGCCCCAGCATTTT. Residues: CSARQGFENQPQHF.

The chain uses TRBV4-1 and TRBJ1-2; D is unresolved. Trimming stripped 0 bases from V and 3 bases from J, with 8 bases between. The CDR3 runs to 14 residues. The V gene's germline CDR1 is MGHRA and CDR2 YSYEKL. For the CDR3, the DNA is TGCGCCAGCAGCCAAGACCAGACTTACTATGGCTACACCTTC. The encoded protein is CASSQDQTYYGYTF.

A note on this clonotype: A much larger clonotype is one base distant, so this may be a read error. V usage is TRBV4-3 and J usage is TRBJ2-1; D unresolved. The germline CDR1 and CDR2 sequences are LGHNA and YSLEER. The CDR3 sequence is 13 residues long. V was clipped by 3 bases and J by 10 bases, with 13 bases between them. CDR3 loop: CASSQGSSYEQFF. Here the CDR3 DNA reads TGCGCCAGCAGCCAGGGAAGCTCCTACGAGCAGTTCTTC.

This clonotype has more than one count but fewer than ten. V usage is TRBV12-3 or TRBV12-4 and J usage is TRBJ1-1, with 10 bases identical to TRBD1. The junction had 17 bases not matched to a gene; V was cut back by 8 bases and J by 5 bases. The CDR3 consists of 17 residues. CDR3 loop: CASRRSTGGQGTTEAFF. As DNA, the CDR3 is TGTGCCAGCCGAAGGTCCACCGGGGGACAGGGGACGACTGAAGCTTTCTTT.

At least ten counts were recorded for this clonotype. The chain links TRBV20-1 to TRBJ2-7; D possibly corresponds to TRBD1 (6 bases). The germline V gene encodes CDR1 DFQATT and CDR2 SNEGSKA (reference sequence). The CDR3 loop spans 15 amino acids. Deletions cut 0 bases from V and 0 bases from J, with 12 bases between. The CDR3 DNA sequence: TGCAGTGCTAGAGAGAGGTCAGGGGTCTCCTACGAGCAGTACTTC. Translation gives CSARERSGVSYEQYF.

The chain carries TRBV11-2 and TRBJ2-3; D is ambiguous. The germline gives CDR1 SGHAT, CDR2 FQNNGV. V shed 5 bases and J shed 0 bases, with 15 bases lying between them. CDR3 size: 16 residues. CDR3 nucleotide sequence: TGTGCCAGCAGCGCCATCGGAAGCTACAGCACAGATACGCAGTATTTT. Encoded protein: CASSAIGSYSTDTQYF.

This clonotype has a single count. This chain connects TRBV24-1 to TRBJ2-3, with 16 bases fitting TRBD2. The CDR3 covers 16 residues. The junction had 4 bases not matched to a gene; V was cut back by 7 bases and J by 4 bases. Germline-derived CDR1 and CDR2 are KGHDR and SFDVKD. CDR3: CATSSGLAGGPDTQYF. In DNA, the CDR3 is TGTGCCACCAGCTCGGGACTAGCGGGGGGGCCAGATACGCAGTATTTT.

The V and J genes are TRBV6-2 or TRBV6-3 and TRBJ2-1; TRBD2 matches 12 bases. The CDR3 has 13 amino acids. Trimming removed 6 bases from V and 15 bases from J; junction bases left unmatched: 9. Germline loops: CDR1 MNHEY, CDR2 SVGEGT. The CDR3 spells CASSPTLAGGPFF. The CDR3 bases are TGTGCCAGCAGCCCTACCCTAGCGGGAGGGCCGTTCTTC.

About this clonotype: Compared with germline, one end of the junction differs, possibly owing to a read error. The CDR3 sequence is CASTLLARNYGQYF. CDR3 DNA: TGTGCCAGCACCCTACTAGCGAGGAACTACGGGCAGTACTTC. The chain recombines TRBV6-2 or TRBV6-3 with TRBJ2-7; 7 nucleotides line up with TRBD2. The length of the CDR3 is 14 residues. Germline CDR1 MNHEY, CDR2 SVGEGT.

This clonotype was observed a few times. The chain couples TRBV4-3 to TRBJ2-1, with a tentative D call TRBD2 (5 bases). The V gene lost 0 bases and the J gene lost 6 bases, with 15 bases spanning the gap. CDR1 and CDR2 (germline): LGHNA, YSLEER. The CDR3 has 16 residues. CDR3 nucleotide sequence: TGCGCCAGCAGCCAAGAGAGGGCGAGAGAGGGCAATGAGCAGTTCTTC. This codes for CASSQERAREGNEQFF.